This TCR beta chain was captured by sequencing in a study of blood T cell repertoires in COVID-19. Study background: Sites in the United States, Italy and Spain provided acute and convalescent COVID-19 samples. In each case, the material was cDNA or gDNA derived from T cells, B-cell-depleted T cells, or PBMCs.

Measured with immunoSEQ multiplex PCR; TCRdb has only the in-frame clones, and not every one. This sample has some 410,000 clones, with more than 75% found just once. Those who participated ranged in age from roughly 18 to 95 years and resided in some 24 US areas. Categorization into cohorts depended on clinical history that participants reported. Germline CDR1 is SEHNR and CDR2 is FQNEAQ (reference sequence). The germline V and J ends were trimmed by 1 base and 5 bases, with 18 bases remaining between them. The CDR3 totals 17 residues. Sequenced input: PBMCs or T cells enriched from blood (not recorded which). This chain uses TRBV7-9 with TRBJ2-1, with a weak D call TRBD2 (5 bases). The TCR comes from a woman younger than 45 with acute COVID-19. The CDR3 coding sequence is TGTGCCAGCAGCTTAGTGGGTGGAATAGCGAGGGACAATGAGCAGTTCTTC. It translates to CASSLVGGIARDNEQFF.